What follows are 8 T cell receptor beta chains derived from one specimen sequenced in a study of control samples from healthy donors and cancer patients. Profiled with immunoSEQ multiplex PCR; TCRdb holds only in-frame clones, not every one. The sample records 20,000 to 30,000 clones, more than 75% being singletons. Sequencing used PBMCs. These receptors were obtained from a man aged 55 to 70 with colorectal cancer.

This clone has only a few counts. This rearrangement joins TRBV20-1 to TRBJ1-3; perhaps TRBD1 as D (5 bases). CDR3 length equals 11 residues. Germline V gives CDR1 DFQATT, CDR2 SNEGSKA (reference sequence). V was cut by 5 bases and J by 4 bases, with 6 bases left in between. The CDR3, as DNA: TGCAGTGCTTGGGGGGGAAACACCATATATTTT. Translated: CSAWGGNTIYF.

This clone has a handful of counts. This chain uses TRBV10-3 with TRBJ2-2; D possibly corresponds to TRBD2 (5 bases). The CDR3 contains 13 residues. V dropped 11 bases and J dropped 7 bases, with 17 bases sitting between them. CDR1 and CDR2 (germline): ENHRY, SYGVKD. CDR3 sequence (DNA): TGTGCCTCCCGGGTGAGGGTCGACGGGGAGCTGTTTTTT. Amino acids: CASRVRVDGELFF.

The chain has TRBV12-5 and TRBJ1-3, with D maybe TRBD1 (5 bases). Germline CDR1 and CDR2: LGHNT and FRNRAP. Trimming removed 9 bases from V and 0 bases from J, with 12 bases in between. The CDR3 runs to 14 residues. This CDR3 is CASGDSSSGNTIYF. The CDR3 nucleotides are TGTGCTAGCGGCGACAGCTCCTCTGGAAACACCATATATTTT.

The chain joins TRBV29-1 to TRBJ2-1, with 9 bases that match TRBD2. This CDR3 region has 15 residues. With 4 bases clipped from V and 3 bases from J, the junction kept 7 bases outside the gene matches. Germline V gives CDR1 SQVTM, CDR2 ANQGSEA. In DNA form, the CDR3 reads TGCAGCGTTGTTTCTAGCGGGGCCGGCTACAATGAGCAGTTCTTC. Translation: CSVVSSGAGYNEQFF.

The J gene is TRBJ1-5, the V gene TRBV14, with D uncertain. Per the germline V gene, CDR1 is SGHDN and CDR2 is FVKESK. This CDR3 has 14 residues. V was clipped by 2 bases and J by 3 bases, with 8 bases between them. DNA for the CDR3: TGTGCCAGCAGCCAATGGTGGGACAATCAGCCCCAGCATTTT. This encodes CASSQWWDNQPQHF.

The chain employs TRBV11-3 and TRBJ1-1; D uncertain. V was cut by 1 base and J by 0 bases, with 6 bases left in between. CDR1 and CDR2 from the germline V gene are SGHNT and YENEEA. There are 14 residues in the CDR3. The DNA of the CDR3 is TGTGCCAGCAGCTTAGCGGGAGTGAACACTGAAGCTTTCTTT. Translated, it gives CASSLAGVNTEAFF.

The CDR3 loop reads CATSDSASGGAGYNEQFF. The CDR3 DNA sequence: TGTGCCACCAGTGATTCGGCTAGCGGGGGGGCGGGCTACAATGAGCAGTTCTTC. The genes are TRBV24-1 and TRBJ2-1; the match to TRBD2 covers 12 bases. Germline CDR1 KGHDR, CDR2 SFDVKD. V was pared by 2 bases and J by 3 bases, with 7 bases of the junction left unmatched. This CDR3 spans 18 amino acids.

The genes are TRBV2 and TRBJ2-1; the match to TRBD1 covers 9 bases. CDR3 length: 13 amino acids. V gave up 8 bases and J gave up 8 bases; unmatched junction bases: 7. Per the germline V gene, CDR1 is SNHLY and CDR2 is FYNNEI. CDR3 sequence (DNA): TGTGCCAGCGGGACAGGGTATTCCGATGAGCAGTTCTTC. Translating gives CASGTGYSDEQFF.